Listed here is a single T cell receptor beta chain. What it recognizes is unknown. The sample is drawn from a study of Ad26.COV2.S vaccination and SARS-CoV-2 variants. Overall study context: Of the COV1001 trial arms, the Ad26.COV2.S arm included the donor.

The V and J ends lost 0 bases and 2 bases respectively, with 10 bases between them. CDR1 SGDLS and CDR2 YYNGEE come from the germline V gene. CDR3 size: 15 residues. Treatment reported: around 19 received Ad26.COV2.S at low or high dose, single or two shots; roughly five received placebo; per-sample allocation not given. Sampling took place 63 days after the first vaccine or placebo injection. Donor was an adult aged 18-55 years in Boston. Generated by immunoSEQ multiplex PCR, the TCRdb table keeps only in-frame clones and is missing some. The data contain 300,000 to 350,000 clones, 86% of them singletons. Study-wide results and caveats: Participants given vaccine showed non-spike TCR breadth similar to that of placebo recipients.

The specimen comprised peripheral blood, sampled in a trial of Ad26.COV2.S vaccine versus placebo. The clonotype was recovered from a person aged 18-65 years who received the Ad26.COV2.S COVID-19 vaccine or a placebo. The chain employs TRBV9 and TRBJ2-3, with D uncertain. Here the CDR3 reads CASSVAGFYTDTQYF. The CDR3, as DNA: TGTGCCAGCAGCGTAGCAGGTTTTTACACAGATACGCAGTATTTT.